This entry lists 3 T cell receptor beta chains sequenced from one sample in a study of blood T cell repertoires in COVID-19. Some clones are missing from TCRdb's copy, which holds only in-frame ones; the method was immunoSEQ multiplex PCR. The sample contains nearly 60,000 clones, 90% of which appear only once. The sequenced sample consisted of peripheral blood. Every receptor here comes from a man aged 55 to 70 with active COVID-19.

This chain uses TRBV2 with TRBJ2-6, with 8 bases aligning to TRBD2. The CDR3 has 16 amino acids. The germline gives CDR1 SNHLY, CDR2 FYNNEI. V was clipped by 8 bases and J by 0 bases; unmatched bases: 6. CDR3 amino acids: CASYPGGASGANVLTF. CDR3 nucleotide sequence: TGTGCCAGCTACCCCGGGGGGGCCTCTGGGGCCAACGTCCTGACTTTC.

The rearrangement joins TRBV5-8 to TRBJ2-1, with 12 nucleotides matching TRBD2. The J segment lost 4 bases and the V segment lost 6 bases, leaving 11 bases of the junction unmatched. There are 17 residues in the CDR3. The V gene's germline CDR1 is SGHTS and CDR2 YDEGEE. The CDR3: CASTGLAGNRIYNEQFF. The DNA for the CDR3 is TGTGCCAGCACTGGACTAGCGGGAAACCGTATTTACAATGAGCAGTTCTTC.

The count of this clone is one. This sequence joins TRBV6-1 and TRBJ1-2; 9 bases match TRBD1. The germline gives CDR1 MNHNS, CDR2 SASEGT. The CDR3 has 15 residues. V lost 0 bases to trimming and J lost 6 bases; unmatched junction nucleotides: 5. CDR3 sequence (DNA): TGTGCCAGCAGTGAAGCAGGGACAGGGATAGATGGCTACACCTTC. This sequence encodes CASSEAGTGIDGYTF.